The clone carrying this T cell receptor beta chain was seen once. Its antigen is currently unknown. The repertoire was sequenced with immunoSEQ multiplex PCR; TCRdb's copy has only in-frame clones and lacks some. This table has approximately 710,000 clones, about 92% appearing once. This sample is part of a study of shared clonotypes between healthy human individuals. Whole-study results and caveats: Sampling involved blood alone; tissue repertoires likely differ.

V dropped 0 bases and J dropped 2 bases, with 10 bases sitting between them. The CDR3 is 15 amino acids. In germline, CDR1 is SGDLS, CDR2 YYNGEE. This clonotype was sampled from a man aged 18 to 30 in good health. Some clones in this sample may be carry-over from other donors' samples. The J gene is TRBJ2-3, the V gene TRBV9; the D gene could be TRBD1 or TRBD2 (5 bases each). What was sequenced was memory CD8+ T cells from PBMCs. The subset is: CD45RO+ cells pooled with CCR7-negative TemRA cells. The CDR3 nucleotides are TGTGCCAGCAGCGTAGGGGGCGGGTACACAGATACGCAGTATTTT. Translating it yields CASSVGGGYTDTQYF.